This T cell receptor (beta chain) was found in a study of regulatory T cells in long-lasting Graves disease. Germline loops: CDR1 MDHEN, CDR2 SYDVKM. The V end lost 7 bases, the J end lost 2 bases, and 14 bases lay between the germline ends. This CDR3 region has 14 residues. Arm-PCR of CDR3 regions and iRepertoire HTBI primers were used to build TCR beta libraries. Original data processing: Among the samples, 60 to 65 TRBV and more than twelve TRBJ segments were identified. TCRdb ran MiXCR on the multiplex PCR reads and lists one entry per CDR3 protein. The V and J calls here are based on TCRdb, not the publication. Of some 200,000 distinct CDR3 sequences listed, roughly 19% are singletons. Time point here: newly diagnosed GD, antithyroid drugs for less than 3 months. PBMC-extracted RNA yielded the TCR library. Separately, the same data were catalogued under a study of T cells in Graves' hyperthyroidism and ophthalmopathy.

The sample consisted of peripheral blood mononuclear cells (PBMCs), taken at new diagnosis, from a patient treated with antithyroid drugs. This chain connects TRBV28 to TRBJ1-2, with D perhaps TRBD1 (5 bases). The clonotype originates from a woman aged 30 to 39 with Graves disease. DNA for the CDR3: TGTGCCAGCAACCCCGCAGGGAAGAACTATGGCTACACCTTC. Its translation: CASNPAGKNYGYTF.